This TCR beta chain was sequenced in a study of blood T cell repertoires in COVID-19. Background on the study: The samples span acute and convalescent COVID-19 from the United States, Italy and Spain. The cDNA or gDNA used as material had been derived from T cells, B-cell-depleted T cells, or PBMCs.

CDR3 length: 14 amino acids. Trimming stripped 4 bases from V and 10 bases from J, with 15 bases between. Germline values: CDR1 SGHRS, CDR2 YFSETQ. How the authors handled the data: Amplification of reference gene primers was used by the study to estimate nucleated cell counts. Here immunoSEQ multiplex PCR was the method, and the copy in TCRdb shows in-frame clones only, minus some. The DNA was the basis for D and trimming; V, J and clone size are from that table. The sample yields about 15,000 clones, 90% to 95% seen once. The chain is built from TRBV5-1 and TRBJ1-6; D is possibly TRBD1 (6 bases). This sequence was found in a man aged 60 to 75 with active COVID-19. Source material: peripheral blood. The CDR3 is CASSRAGVRSPLHF. For the CDR3, the DNA is TGCGCCAGCAGCAGAGCAGGGGTGAGGTCACCCCTCCACTTT.